This T cell receptor beta chain was recovered during a study of blood T cells in healthy people across ages (dated by TCRdb to 2014 to 2015). About the full investigation: In model experiments, template switching captured roughly one uniquely barcoded TCR beta cDNA molecule for every two T cells. Four age groups were formed from the donors: young (average roughly 16 years), middle-aged (approximately 39), aged (roughly 56) and long-lived (more than 75). Using the same blood draw, the study looked at two additional independent replicas of 1 million unique cDNA reads for two donors, one aged 18 to 29 and the other aged 80 or older. Using deep sequencing normalized with unique cDNA molecular identifiers, the study measured how TCR beta repertoire diversity changes with age. To avoid experimental bias, donors of different ages were distributed randomly across sequencing lanes.

Donors were 35 to 40 systemically healthy Caucasian individuals from Russia aged roughly 6 to 90 years. Roughly 9.5 milliliters of peripheral blood were drawn from each donor into EDTA-treated Vacutainer tubes. Ficoll-Paque density-gradient centrifugation was used to isolate PBMCs, with at least 6 million obtained per sample. Trizol reagent was used to extract total RNA from the PBMCs, yielding at least 6 micrograms per sample. Naive CD45RAhigh/CD27high T cell percentages were measured by flow cytometry on a PBMC aliquot from every donor. A note on this clonotype: Its antigen is currently not known. No base quality values were provided; no much bigger clone lies one nucleotide off.

Library preparation used 5' RACE. The second PCR ran for about 6 to 12 cycles and used a J-beta primer mix along with a sample-barcoded 5' primer. A unique molecular identifier was introduced onto each TCR beta cDNA molecule by a template-switch 5' adaptor carrying 12 random nucleotides. At least 2.5 million CDR3-containing paired-end reads were obtained from each sample. The Mint cDNA synthesis kit, primed by a TRBC-specific oligonucleotide, was used to synthesize first-strand cDNA from all RNA. All cDNA was treated with uracil-DNA glycosylase and then went through a first 18-cycle PCR with the universal primers M1SS and BC2_uni_R. From the authors' description of their analysis: Each sample was normalized by randomly selecting 1 million high-quality reads, each carrying a distinct molecular identifier. Reads sharing molecular identifiers were discarded rather than binned into consensus sequences. MiTCR, set to a Q25 quality threshold and the strictest error-elimination algorithm, was used for CDR3 identification, clonotype clustering and error correction. A nonparametric unseen species model using Euler transformation provided a lower-bound estimate of total TCR beta diversity. TCRdb itself trimmed the public reads at Q25 with fastp, ran MiXCR and retained productive beta chains. One record per CDR3 amino acid sequence lists the most common genes and DNA. None of the V and J calls come from the authors' own analysis; TCRdb made them. The table for this sample lists over 1,500,000 distinct CDR3 sequences; about 39% of them were counted only once. The biggest ten clones account for roughly 23% of the sample.

On the study overall, not on this receptor specifically: Since profiling was done on bulk unsorted PBMCs, naive and antigen-experienced compartments could not be conclusively compared. Total diversity estimates from one million sequenced T cells were considered lower bounds and underestimates. As age increased, observed TCR beta diversity per million T cells dropped in a roughly linear way, and a significant reduction was already evident by age approximately 40. The CMV infection status of donors was not known, potentially confounding age-related changes in expanded clonotypes. Compared with the aged group, the long-lived group had more naive CD4+ T cells, fewer expanded clones and increased TCR diversity, suggesting age selection. The percentage of naive T cells measured by flow cytometry correlated strongly with observed TCR beta diversity.

Germline trimming: 0 bases from V, 5 bases from J; junction bases outside gene matches: 9. Based on the germline V gene, the CDR1 and CDR2 sequences are LGHNA and YSLEER. There are 17 amino acids in the CDR3, from cysteine to phenylalanine inclusive. Only the CDR3 region is kept as DNA, spanning 51 bases read in frame from base 1. The material sequenced was blood. The chain is assembled from TRBV4-3 and TRBJ1-4; 7 bases in between match TRBD1. The clonotype originates from a human donor in good health. CDR3 sequence: CASSQDPNRGSNEKLFF. The nucleotides are TGCGCCAGCAGCCAAGATCCCAACAGGGGATCAAATGAAAAACTGTTTTTT.